The subject of this entry is one TCR beta chain. A library of TCRbeta sequences, prepared with unique molecular identifiers, was generated. MiXCR, run by TCRdb on the PCR reads, gives a single entry per CDR3 protein. The sample records approximately 640,000 distinct CDR3 sequences, 16% being singletons. The entry originates in a study of T-cell reconstitution after alpha-beta-depleted transplantation in children. Trimming took 0 bases from V and 6 from J, leaving 12 bases between them. The CDR3 runs to 15 residues. Germline CDR1 and CDR2: SGHRS and YFSETQ. This material consisted of PBMCs from the stem cell graft donor, taken from the stem cell graft. The TCR originated in a human donor who donated a stem cell graft to a child with acute myeloid leukemia. The chain has TRBV5-1 and TRBJ2-2; perhaps TRBD1 as D (6 bases). CDR3 DNA sequence: TGCGCCAGCAGCTTGGAGCAGGGGCATGCCGGGGAGCTGTTTTTT. It translates to CASSLEQGHAGELFF.